This section outlines one T cell receptor (beta chain) sequence together with its context. Its antigen remains unknown. Treatment given: oral pan-JAK inhibitor, 5-10 mg twice daily. This specimen belongs to a study of CD8+ T cells in alopecia areata. Study-wide results and caveats: Normal scalp showed lower clonality than lesional scalp, especially alopecia totalis/universalis.

RNA was extracted and reverse transcribed into cDNA as the sequencing template. Assay: immunoSEQ multiplex PCR; the TCRdb copy retains only in-frame clones and omits some. The table has 160,000 or so clones, about 54% seen once. V shed 1 base and J shed 4 bases, with 16 bases lying between them. The germline CDR1 and CDR2 sequences are SGHVS and FNYEAQ. The length of the CDR3 is 16 residues. The genes are TRBV7-6 and TRBJ1-2, with D unclear. Specimen: CD4+ T cells sorted from blood, collected at approximately week 56, from a patient treated with tofacitinib. This sequence was found in a human donor with alopecia areata. As DNA, the CDR3 is TGTGCCAGCAGCTTAGGTGCAGCCAGCGAGCCCTATGGCTACACCTTC. Protein: CASSLGAASEPYGYTF.